This T cell receptor beta chain was identified during a study of T cells in localized non-small cell lung cancer (dated by TCRdb to 2018 to 2020). About the full investigation: The study analyzed T cell repertoires of 200 to 250 early-stage NSCLC patients, comparing tumors and uninvolved tumor-adjacent lungs. The cohort comprised roughly 230 treatment-naïve NSCLC patients with resected, localized lung tumors. A mean age of approximately 66 years was recorded for the NSCLC patients, of whom 129 were male and more than 85 were female.

The CDR3, cysteine through phenylalanine, is 16 amino acids long. The entry retains the CDR3 DNA only, 48 bases that are in frame from base 1. From a lookup of the germline V gene, CDR1 and CDR2 are SGHTA and FQGNSA. The trim is 1 base for V and 0 bases for J, with a gap of 9 bases between the germline ends. Findings and caveats that apply to the study as a whole: A median of about 50 of the top 100 tumor clones turned up in the paired uninvolved adjacent lung, and approximately 30 of those clones also ranked among the top 100 of that same adjacent lung. The highest T cell clonality was observed in uninvolved tumor-adjacent lung, where clonality exceeded that of tumor, suggesting that antigenic responses were more focused in uninvolved tumor-adjacent lung. Since the design was exploratory, TCR variables were selected using unadjusted p-values with no false-discovery rate correction. Because multi-region tumor sequencing was not performed, intratumor heterogeneity could not be ruled out. Higher blood T cell density associated with longer overall survival, while higher adjacent-lung clonality associated with shorter survival.

The immunoSEQ Assay was used to sequence TCR beta CDR3 regions from DNA. In the original analysis: T cell density was computed as TCR beta template counts normalized to usable DNA estimated by amplifying housekeeping genes. Richness was estimated using the preseqR package, with extrapolation to 400,000 templates for PBMC samples and to 120,000 templates for tissue samples. Clonality was defined by subtracting Pielou's evenness from one. Tissue-enriched TCRs were identified by differential abundance testing using productive amino-acid clonotypes, minimum total count 5 and alpha 0.1. The Jaccard Index and the Morisita Overlap Index were used to measure how much the repertoires overlapped between compartments. TCR beta CDR3s were clustered by GLIPH together with public tetramer-defined viral CDR3s, and at least three viral sequences plus V-gene enrichment were required for viral motifs. The table comes from immuneACCESS by way of TCRdb, which keeps in-frame sequences with V and J called. Part of the clones is missing from these tables; in studies checked, under half for an unresolved V gene and the rest for unknown reasons. V, J and clone size reflect that table, while D and trimming were determined from the DNA. For this sample the table gives some 85,000 clones, of which around 81% were detected only once. In total, the top ten clones hold about a fifth of the sample.

At diagnosis, peripheral blood, uninvolved tumor-adjacent lung and tumor were collected and were preserved as a mix of fresh-frozen and FFPE material. For TCR repertoire profiling, the blood samples were analyzed as peripheral blood mononuclear cells. On this clone: The clone's antigen remains unknown. It has no much larger one-base neighbor in the sample; base qualities were not kept.

This TCR came from a man between 40 and 70 years old with stage II squamous cell lung carcinoma. The V gene is TRBV7-2 and the J gene is TRBJ2-2, with the D gene too uncertain to name. Sequenced material: PBMCs, taken before any cancer treatment. The DNA is as follows: TGTGCCAGCAGCTTAGTCGCAGGAACGAACACCGGGGAGCTGTTTTTT. Translation gives CASSLVAGTNTGELFF.